A selection of T cell receptor beta chains follows, all from one sample in a study of blood T cell repertoires in COVID-19. Here immunoSEQ multiplex PCR was the method, and the copy in TCRdb shows in-frame clones only, minus some. This sample has more than 200,000 clones, with approximately 90% found just once. Sequencing was performed on peripheral blood. The receptor set was obtained from a man aged 25-40 years with COVID-19, enrolled during active disease. Each CDR3 is given with its conserved first and last residue. Fields, in order: J gene, D gene, clone size, V gene, CDR3 length, CDR3 DNA, CDR3 protein. The D gene is left open where the match is weak. Not all rows give a size; the values are once, few, many and, for expanded clones, a class.

J gene: TRBJ2-7; D gene: TRBD1; clone size: -; V gene: TRBV6-2/TRBV6-3; CDR3 length: 17; CDR3 DNA: TGTGCCAGCAGTCCAATGCGGCTGACAGGGGTTCCCTACGAGCAGTACTTC; CDR3 protein: CASSPMRLTGVPYEQYF
J gene: TRBJ1-3; D gene: TRBD1; clone size: -; V gene: TRBV6-5; CDR3 length: 15; CDR3 DNA: TGTGCCAGCAGTCCATGGGACAGCTCTGGAAACACCATATATTTT; CDR3 protein: CASSPWDSSGNTIYF
J gene: TRBJ1-3; D gene: -; clone size: -; V gene: TRBV18; CDR3 length: 16; CDR3 DNA: TGTGCCAGCTCACCACTGCCCAGGCAAAATGGAAACACCATATATTTT; CDR3 protein: CASSPLPRQNGNTIYF
J gene: TRBJ2-7; D gene: -; clone size: -; V gene: TRBV6-5; CDR3 length: 13; CDR3 DNA: TGTGCCAGCAGCCGGGTGGGGCCCTACGAGCAGTACTTC; CDR3 protein: CASSRVGPYEQYF
J gene: TRBJ1-2; D gene: -; clone size: -; V gene: TRBV6-6; CDR3 length: 14; CDR3 DNA: TGTGCCAGCAGTCGCGGGGGGTCCGACTATGGCTACACCTTC; CDR3 protein: CASSRGGSDYGYTF
J gene: TRBJ1-1; D gene: TRBD1; clone size: -; V gene: TRBV5-6; CDR3 length: 13; CDR3 DNA: TGTGCCAGCAGCTTGAACAGGGGCACTGAAGCTTTCTTT; CDR3 protein: CASSLNRGTEAFF
J gene: TRBJ1-2; D gene: -; clone size: -; V gene: TRBV7-9; CDR3 length: 17; CDR3 DNA: TGTGCCAGCAGCTTGTCAGACGGGGGAGGGGCAGAAAGTGGCTACACCTTC; CDR3 protein: CASSLSDGGGAESGYTF
J gene: TRBJ1-1; D gene: TRBD1; clone size: -; V gene: TRBV5-1; CDR3 length: 15; CDR3 DNA: TGCGCCAGCAGCTTTATTCCAGGGGGGAACACTGAAGCTTTCTTT; CDR3 protein: CASSFIPGGNTEAFF
J gene: TRBJ1-1; D gene: -; clone size: -; V gene: TRBV7-2; CDR3 length: 13; CDR3 DNA: TGTGCCAGCAGCTGGACAACGTCCGTAGAAGCTTTCTTT; CDR3 protein: CASSWTTSVEAFF
J gene: TRBJ2-1; D gene: -; clone size: few; V gene: TRBV5-1; CDR3 length: 16; CDR3 DNA: TGCGCCAGCAGCTTGGCAGGGGCCGGCTCCTACAATGAGCAGTTCTTC; CDR3 protein: CASSLAGAGSYNEQFF
J gene: TRBJ1-5; D gene: -; clone size: -; V gene: TRBV6-2/TRBV6-3; CDR3 length: 15; CDR3 DNA: TGTGCCAGCAGTCCGTCGAAGAGAGGCAATCAGCCCCAGCATTTT; CDR3 protein: CASSPSKRGNQPQHF
J gene: TRBJ2-2; D gene: -; clone size: -; V gene: TRBV7-3; CDR3 length: 15; CDR3 DNA: TGTGCCAGCAGCTTAATGGGGGGACAGAACAGGGAGCTGTTTTTT; CDR3 protein: CASSLMGGQNRELFF
J gene: TRBJ1-4; D gene: TRBD1; clone size: -; V gene: TRBV7-9; CDR3 length: 15; CDR3 DNA: TGTGCCAGCAGCCACGGGACAGGCCGAAATGAAAAACTGTTTTTT; CDR3 protein: CASSHGTGRNEKLFF
J gene: TRBJ1-4; D gene: TRBD1; clone size: -; V gene: TRBV18; CDR3 length: 15; CDR3 DNA: TGTGCCAGCTCATCCGACAGGGTGCCTAATGAAAAACTGTTTTTT; CDR3 protein: CASSSDRVPNEKLFF
J gene: TRBJ2-7; D gene: TRBD2; clone size: -; V gene: TRBV29-1; CDR3 length: 17; CDR3 DNA: TGCAGCGTCACCCGAGGGCTAGCGGGAGATCAAAGTTACGAGCAGTACTTC; CDR3 protein: CSVTRGLAGDQSYEQYF
J gene: TRBJ2-1; D gene: -; clone size: -; V gene: TRBV30; CDR3 length: 14; CDR3 DNA: TGTGCCTGGAACAGGTTAAACTCCTACAATGAGCAGTTCTTC; CDR3 protein: CAWNRLNSYNEQFF
J gene: TRBJ1-2; D gene: -; clone size: -; V gene: TRBV28; CDR3 length: 13; CDR3 DNA: TGTGCCAGCAGCTCCGGTCCATTCTATGGCTACACCTTC; CDR3 protein: CASSSGPFYGYTF
J gene: TRBJ1-2; D gene: -; clone size: -; V gene: TRBV4-3; CDR3 length: 14; CDR3 DNA: TGCGCCAGCAGCCAAGGGGAGGGGTACTCTGGCTACACCTTC; CDR3 protein: CASSQGEGYSGYTF
J gene: TRBJ2-5; D gene: TRBD2; clone size: -; V gene: TRBV6-6; CDR3 length: 15; CDR3 DNA: TGTGCCAGCAGGTCTAGCGGGGGGGCCGGGGAGACCCAGTACTTC; CDR3 protein: CASRSSGGAGETQYF
J gene: TRBJ1-1; D gene: TRBD1; clone size: -; V gene: TRBV2; CDR3 length: 14; CDR3 DNA: TGTGCCAGCAGTCCCCGGACAGGGACCAATGAAGCTTTCTTT; CDR3 protein: CASSPRTGTNEAFF
J gene: TRBJ2-2; D gene: TRBD1; clone size: -; V gene: TRBV7-3; CDR3 length: 16; CDR3 DNA: TGTGCCAGCAGCTTCGACCGGGACAGCGACACCGGGGAGCTGTTTTTT; CDR3 protein: CASSFDRDSDTGELFF
J gene: TRBJ1-1; D gene: TRBD1; clone size: -; V gene: TRBV4-3; CDR3 length: 16; CDR3 DNA: TGCGCCAGCAGCCAAGACCTTGACAGGGGGTCTCTTGAAGCTTTCTTT; CDR3 protein: CASSQDLDRGSLEAFF
J gene: TRBJ2-1; D gene: TRBD2; clone size: -; V gene: TRBV7-3; CDR3 length: 14; CDR3 DNA: TGTGCCAGCAGGGAGACTAGCGGATTCAATGAGCAGTTCTTC; CDR3 protein: CASRETSGFNEQFF
J gene: TRBJ2-7; D gene: TRBD1; clone size: -; V gene: TRBV7-8; CDR3 length: 14; CDR3 DNA: TGTGCCAGCAGCCAAGGGACAGGGCCCTACGAGCAGTACTTC; CDR3 protein: CASSQGTGPYEQYF
J gene: TRBJ1-2; D gene: -; clone size: -; V gene: TRBV3-1/TRBV3-2; CDR3 length: 13; CDR3 DNA: TGTGCCAGCAGCCAAGAGGCCTCGCAGGGCTACACCTTC; CDR3 protein: CASSQEASQGYTF
J gene: TRBJ1-1; D gene: -; clone size: -; V gene: TRBV7-2; CDR3 length: 13; CDR3 DNA: TGTGCCAGCAGCTTTGCCCAGGGCACTGAAGCTTTCTTT; CDR3 protein: CASSFAQGTEAFF
J gene: TRBJ1-6; D gene: -; clone size: -; V gene: TRBV5-4; CDR3 length: 18; CDR3 DNA: TGTGCCAGCAGCTTGGTGACGGGGAAGAGGTCCTATAATTCACCCCTCCACTTT; CDR3 protein: CASSLVTGKRSYNSPLHF
J gene: TRBJ2-7; D gene: -; clone size: -; V gene: TRBV28; CDR3 length: 13; CDR3 DNA: TGTGCCAGCAGTTTATCGGGGGCCTACGAGCAGTACTTC; CDR3 protein: CASSLSGAYEQYF
J gene: TRBJ2-7; D gene: TRBD2; clone size: -; V gene: TRBV7-9; CDR3 length: 12; CDR3 DNA: TGTGCCAGCAGAAGGGAGGGTGACGAGCAGTACTTC; CDR3 protein: CASRREGDEQYF
J gene: TRBJ1-2; D gene: -; clone size: -; V gene: TRBV3-1/TRBV3-2; CDR3 length: 12; CDR3 DNA: TGTGCCAGCAGCCAAGAGGCTTATGGCTACACCTTC; CDR3 protein: CASSQEAYGYTF
J gene: TRBJ2-2; D gene: -; clone size: -; V gene: TRBV24-1; CDR3 length: 17; CDR3 DNA: TGTGCCACCAGTGATCCGCCCGGGGGTAGGAGCACCGGGGAGCTGTTTTTT; CDR3 protein: CATSDPPGGRSTGELFF
J gene: TRBJ2-5; D gene: TRBD2; clone size: once; V gene: TRBV14; CDR3 length: 16; CDR3 DNA: TGTGCCAGCAGCCCATCCTTGTCTACGCGGGGGGAGACCCAGTACTTC; CDR3 protein: CASSPSLSTRGETQYF
J gene: TRBJ1-3; D gene: TRBD1; clone size: -; V gene: TRBV9; CDR3 length: 16; CDR3 DNA: TGTGCCAGCAGCGTAGGACAGGGAGACTCTGGAAACACCATATATTTT; CDR3 protein: CASSVGQGDSGNTIYF
J gene: TRBJ1-5; D gene: -; clone size: -; V gene: TRBV7-2; CDR3 length: 14; CDR3 DNA: TGTGCCAGCAGCTCTATAAATAGCAATCAGCCCCAGCATTTT; CDR3 protein: CASSSINSNQPQHF
J gene: TRBJ2-1; D gene: -; clone size: -; V gene: TRBV18; CDR3 length: 14; CDR3 DNA: TGTGCCAGCTCACAGGTACAGTCCTACAATGAGCAGTTCTTC; CDR3 protein: CASSQVQSYNEQFF
J gene: TRBJ2-3; D gene: TRBD2; clone size: -; V gene: TRBV7-2; CDR3 length: 15; CDR3 DNA: TGTGCCAGCAGCCCCCGGACTAGACCCACAGATACGCAGTATTTT; CDR3 protein: CASSPRTRPTDTQYF
J gene: TRBJ2-2; D gene: TRBD2; clone size: -; V gene: TRBV7-9; CDR3 length: 14; CDR3 DNA: TGTGCCAGCAGCTGGGGGGGATACACCGGGGAGCTGTTTTTT; CDR3 protein: CASSWGGYTGELFF
J gene: TRBJ2-4; D gene: -; clone size: once; V gene: TRBV11-2; CDR3 length: 17; CDR3 DNA: TGTGCCAGCAGAAGCTATGCGGGGAATATAGCCAAAAACATTCAGTACTTC; CDR3 protein: CASRSYAGNIAKNIQYF
J gene: TRBJ1-1; D gene: TRBD1; clone size: -; V gene: TRBV6-6; CDR3 length: 15; CDR3 DNA: TGTGCCAGCAGTTTAGGGGGCGCCGAATTAGGTGAAGCTTTCTTT; CDR3 protein: CASSLGGAELGEAFF
J gene: TRBJ2-1; D gene: -; clone size: -; V gene: TRBV19; CDR3 length: 14; CDR3 DNA: TGTGCCAGTAGTATCGTCAGCTCCTACAATGAGCAGTTCTTC; CDR3 protein: CASSIVSSYNEQFF
J gene: TRBJ2-1; D gene: -; clone size: -; V gene: TRBV6-2/TRBV6-3; CDR3 length: 15; CDR3 DNA: TGTGCCAGCAGTTGGTGGCGGACCGAAGGGGGTGAGCAGTTCTTC; CDR3 protein: CASSWWRTEGGEQFF
J gene: TRBJ2-3; D gene: TRBD1; clone size: -; V gene: TRBV5-1; CDR3 length: 18; CDR3 DNA: TGCGCCAGCAGCTTAGGGACAGGGTACCACTCTAGCACAGATACGCAGTATTTT; CDR3 protein: CASSLGTGYHSSTDTQYF
J gene: TRBJ1-3; D gene: -; clone size: -; V gene: TRBV9; CDR3 length: 17; CDR3 DNA: TGTGCCAGCAGCGTAGATCGGCAGGCCAGCTCTGGAAACACCATATATTTT; CDR3 protein: CASSVDRQASSGNTIYF
J gene: TRBJ1-6; D gene: -; clone size: -; V gene: TRBV5-6; CDR3 length: 14; CDR3 DNA: TGTGCCAGCAGGTCTCAGATGCGGGACGGTCCCCTCCACTTT; CDR3 protein: CASRSQMRDGPLHF
J gene: TRBJ2-1; D gene: TRBD2; clone size: -; V gene: TRBV6-5; CDR3 length: 16; CDR3 DNA: TGTGCCAGCAGTTACTCGTCCCTGCGGGGGGGCCATGAGCAGTTCTTC; CDR3 protein: CASSYSSLRGGHEQFF
J gene: TRBJ1-1; D gene: TRBD1; clone size: once; V gene: TRBV6-5; CDR3 length: 11; CDR3 DNA: TGTGCCAGCAAACCGACAGGGGTGGCTTTCTTT; CDR3 protein: CASKPTGVAFF
J gene: TRBJ1-2; D gene: -; clone size: -; V gene: TRBV13; CDR3 length: 14; CDR3 DNA: TGTGCCAGCAGCCCAACAGGGTCCAACTATGGCTACACCTTC; CDR3 protein: CASSPTGSNYGYTF
J gene: TRBJ2-7; D gene: -; clone size: -; V gene: TRBV3-1/TRBV3-2; CDR3 length: 13; CDR3 DNA: TGTGCCAGCAGCCTCCCTCAACTCGGGGAGCAGTACTTC; CDR3 protein: CASSLPQLGEQYF
J gene: TRBJ2-3; D gene: TRBD1; clone size: -; V gene: TRBV9; CDR3 length: 19; CDR3 DNA: TGTGCCAGCAGCGTAGCGCTGACCCTGCGGACAGGGGGATCAGATACGCAGTATTTT; CDR3 protein: CASSVALTLRTGGSDTQYF
J gene: TRBJ1-5; D gene: -; clone size: -; V gene: TRBV28; CDR3 length: 13; CDR3 DNA: TGTGCCAGCAGTTTCACACGCAATCAGCCCCAGCATTTT; CDR3 protein: CASSFTRNQPQHF
J gene: TRBJ1-5; D gene: -; clone size: -; V gene: TRBV10-3; CDR3 length: 18; CDR3 DNA: TGTGCCATCAGTGCGGACAGCGGGGGAGGAGAAAGCAATCAGCCCCAGCATTTT; CDR3 protein: CAISADSGGGESNQPQHF
J gene: TRBJ2-7; D gene: -; clone size: -; V gene: TRBV2; CDR3 length: 15; CDR3 DNA: TGTGCCAGCAGTGAAGTTCTGAGATTGTCCTACGAGCAGTACTTC; CDR3 protein: CASSEVLRLSYEQYF
J gene: TRBJ1-1; D gene: -; clone size: -; V gene: TRBV5-4; CDR3 length: 13; CDR3 DNA: TGTGCCAGCAGCTTGGGAGCCGGCACTGAAGCTTTCTTT; CDR3 protein: CASSLGAGTEAFF
J gene: TRBJ2-7; D gene: -; clone size: -; V gene: TRBV9; CDR3 length: 14; CDR3 DNA: TGTGCCAGCAGCGTAGTTGGCGGTTCCTACGAGCAGTACTTC; CDR3 protein: CASSVVGGSYEQYF
J gene: TRBJ1-5; D gene: -; clone size: -; V gene: TRBV7-6; CDR3 length: 16; CDR3 DNA: TGTGCCAGCAGCTTATCTCCAGGGTTCCCGTTGCAGCCCCAGCATTTT; CDR3 protein: CASSLSPGFPLQPQHF
J gene: TRBJ2-7; D gene: -; clone size: -; V gene: TRBV7-2; CDR3 length: 16; CDR3 DNA: TGTGCCAGCAGCTTAGAGGGCCCAGGGAACGCCTACGAGCAGTACTTC; CDR3 protein: CASSLEGPGNAYEQYF
J gene: TRBJ2-7; D gene: -; clone size: -; V gene: TRBV29-1; CDR3 length: 12; CDR3 DNA: TGCAGCGTTGCTGGACAGACCTACGAGCAGTACTTC; CDR3 protein: CSVAGQTYEQYF